These T cell receptor beta chains were read from a single sample in a study of type 1 and type 2 diabetes patients. TCRdb reprocessed the multiplex PCR reads with MiXCR, giving one entry per CDR3 protein. The table lists about 290,000 distinct CDR3 sequences, approximately 45% of them singletons, with roughly 13% in the top ten. Sample: peripheral blood mononuclear cells (PBMCs). The receptors stem from a man aged 18-30 years with type 2 diabetes. Each CDR3 is given with its conserved first and last residue. Each record gives: clone size, V gene, J gene, CDR3 protein. Clone size is stated in some rows and not others, as once, few, many or a class when expanded.

clone_size: NA
v_call: TRBV20-1
j_call: TRBJ1-4
cdr3_aa: CSAIRTDLGSEKLFF

clone_size: NA
v_call: TRBV27
j_call: TRBJ2-1
cdr3_aa: CASTQDFYNEQFF

clone_size: NA
v_call: TRBV10-1
j_call: TRBJ1-1
cdr3_aa: CASGSDTEAFF

clone_size: NA
v_call: TRBV30
j_call: TRBJ2-3
cdr3_aa: CAWRPLGSTDTQYF

clone_size: few
v_call: TRBV10-2
j_call: TRBJ1-2
cdr3_aa: CASSESQGVLYGYTF

clone_size: NA
v_call: TRBV19
j_call: TRBJ2-2
cdr3_aa: CASSIGDTGELFF

clone_size: once
v_call: TRBV7-2
j_call: TRBJ1-5
cdr3_aa: CASSRDRDRGQPQHF

clone_size: NA
v_call: TRBV6-5
j_call: TRBJ1-1
cdr3_aa: CASSYGYGNEAFF

clone_size: NA
v_call: TRBV6-6
j_call: TRBJ2-1
cdr3_aa: CASSSDAHNEQFF

clone_size: NA
v_call: TRBV20-1
j_call: TRBJ2-5
cdr3_aa: CSARATGGSETQYF

clone_size: few
v_call: TRBV4-2
j_call: TRBJ1-1
cdr3_aa: CASSPTLGQHEAFF

clone_size: NA
v_call: TRBV12-3/TRBV12-4
j_call: TRBJ2-7
cdr3_aa: CASTSGQLYEQYF

clone_size: NA
v_call: TRBV2
j_call: TRBJ1-2
cdr3_aa: CASSGDNANYGYTF

clone_size: NA
v_call: TRBV19
j_call: TRBJ1-5
cdr3_aa: CASSMLPGQAINSQHF

clone_size: NA
v_call: TRBV19
j_call: TRBJ2-1
cdr3_aa: CASRPGHKVNNEQFF

clone_size: NA
v_call: TRBV5-1
j_call: TRBJ2-7
cdr3_aa: CASSQPSLRNEQYF

clone_size: NA
v_call: TRBV6-1
j_call: TRBJ1-4
cdr3_aa: CASSEVGTGAEKLFF

clone_size: NA
v_call: TRBV27
j_call: TRBJ2-7
cdr3_aa: CASSLSTGGSYEQYF

clone_size: NA
v_call: TRBV30
j_call: TRBJ2-6
cdr3_aa: CAWSVAGTGANVLTF

clone_size: NA
v_call: TRBV2
j_call: TRBJ2-5
cdr3_aa: CASSVAYQETQYF

clone_size: NA
v_call: TRBV20-1
j_call: TRBJ2-5
cdr3_aa: CSASVIGEETQYF

clone_size: NA
v_call: TRBV6-5
j_call: TRBJ2-7
cdr3_aa: CASSYQTGETYEQYF

clone_size: few
v_call: TRBV15
j_call: TRBJ2-1
cdr3_aa: CATSRVSGIYNEQFF

clone_size: NA
v_call: TRBV9
j_call: TRBJ2-1
cdr3_aa: CASSSNPLAGKDEQFF

clone_size: NA
v_call: TRBV28
j_call: TRBJ1-5
cdr3_aa: CASSPEGADNQPQHF

clone_size: NA
v_call: TRBV24-1
j_call: TRBJ2-7
cdr3_aa: CATRDSSYEQYF

clone_size: many
v_call: TRBV20-1
j_call: TRBJ1-1
cdr3_aa: CSANDWDTEAFF

clone_size: NA
v_call: TRBV29-1
j_call: TRBJ2-7
cdr3_aa: CSVLNTGTVQVGQYF

clone_size: NA
v_call: TRBV7-2
j_call: TRBJ2-5
cdr3_aa: CASSLAVETQYF

clone_size: NA
v_call: TRBV27
j_call: TRBJ1-6
cdr3_aa: CASSQQGLTPLNSPLHF

clone_size: many
v_call: TRBV7-2
j_call: TRBJ2-7
cdr3_aa: CASSLGLRSYEQYF

clone_size: NA
v_call: TRBV12-3/TRBV12-4
j_call: TRBJ1-3
cdr3_aa: CASSLARGGEVGNTIYF

clone_size: few
v_call: TRBV5-1
j_call: TRBJ2-3
cdr3_aa: CASSFQGRDTQYF

clone_size: NA
v_call: TRBV6-5
j_call: TRBJ2-7
cdr3_aa: CAIRQGRGSYEQYF

clone_size: few
v_call: TRBV30
j_call: TRBJ1-1
cdr3_aa: CAWMGTGNTEAFF

clone_size: NA
v_call: TRBV4-2
j_call: TRBJ2-7
cdr3_aa: CASSLWTGASSYEQYF

clone_size: few
v_call: TRBV28
j_call: TRBJ2-5
cdr3_aa: CASSLWEGKTQYF

clone_size: few
v_call: TRBV9
j_call: TRBJ2-7
cdr3_aa: CASSVGYGEVYEQYF

clone_size: many
v_call: TRBV2
j_call: TRBJ1-2
cdr3_aa: CASRPGVSTVSYTF

clone_size: NA
v_call: TRBV12-3/TRBV12-4
j_call: TRBJ1-2
cdr3_aa: CASSARAGTGAYGYTF

clone_size: NA
v_call: TRBV7-6
j_call: TRBJ2-3
cdr3_aa: CASSFVVADTQYF

clone_size: NA
v_call: TRBV12-3/TRBV12-4
j_call: TRBJ2-2
cdr3_aa: CASKVAGGLVGELFF

clone_size: NA
v_call: TRBV24-1
j_call: TRBJ1-2
cdr3_aa: CATSDSGTANYGYTF

clone_size: NA
v_call: TRBV10-1
j_call: TRBJ1-1
cdr3_aa: CAIRRGGNTEAFF

clone_size: NA
v_call: TRBV10-3
j_call: TRBJ1-6
cdr3_aa: CAISPGQGSPLHF

clone_size: NA
v_call: TRBV30
j_call: TRBJ2-6
cdr3_aa: CAWNRGEGSGANVLTF

clone_size: NA
v_call: TRBV27
j_call: TRBJ1-2
cdr3_aa: CASSFGDYRYGYTF

clone_size: NA
v_call: TRBV2
j_call: TRBJ1-2
cdr3_aa: CAVGTAGRGCTF

clone_size: few
v_call: TRBV7-8
j_call: TRBJ1-2
cdr3_aa: CASSWAAVNYGYTF

clone_size: few
v_call: TRBV25-1
j_call: TRBJ2-1
cdr3_aa: CASSDRNEQFF

clone_size: NA
v_call: TRBV5-1
j_call: TRBJ2-2
cdr3_aa: CASSLDLQGGSTGELFF

clone_size: NA
v_call: TRBV7-3
j_call: TRBJ2-7
cdr3_aa: CASSLTAGAYEQYF

clone_size: NA
v_call: TRBV20-1
j_call: TRBJ1-5
cdr3_aa: CSADSGTGKWQPQHF

clone_size: NA
v_call: TRBV13
j_call: TRBJ1-2
cdr3_aa: CASSLRREGYTF